The next 23 T cell receptor beta chains were all read from a single sample in a study of T cells in women clearing cervical HPV infection. Generated by immunoSEQ multiplex PCR, the TCRdb table keeps only in-frame clones and is missing some. Its clone listing holds tens of thousands of clones. Specimen: blood buffy coat. These receptors were collected from a woman between 18 and 70 years old with a cervical HPV16 infection that either progressed to CIN3+ or cleared (not recorded which).

As regards this clone: The read halts 3 residues ahead of the CDR3 end, with the missing end drawn from the germline J gene. The chain couples TRBV2 to TRBJ1-5, with D perhaps matching TRBD1 (6 bases). Per germline, CDR1 SNHLY and CDR2 FYNNEI. Deletions cut 0 bases from V and 6 bases from J, with 12 bases between. The CDR3 spans 15 residues. CDR3 amino acids: CASSEAGAERQPQHF. The covered CDR3 bases are TGTGCCAGCAGTGAAGCGGGGGCCGAGCGTCAGCCC.

Note on this clone: Read sequence stops 3 residues before the CDR3 end, and the germline J gene provides the missing end. The chain carries TRBV5-5 and TRBJ2-5, with D perhaps TRBD2 (5 bases). Germline lookup yields CDR1 SGHKS and CDR2 YYEKEE (reference sequence). The V and J ends lost 4 bases and 5 bases respectively, with 12 bases between them. The CDR3 is 13 residues long. The CDR3 bases that were read are TGTGCCAGCAGCGTAGGTTCGGGGGAGACC. Amino acid sequence: CASSVGSGET. The full CDR3 is CASSVGSGETQYF.

Notes on this clone: The CDR3 end is not reached by the read, which stops 3 residues before it; the germline J gene fills it in. The chain joins TRBV20-1 to TRBJ1-2; D unresolved. Germline CDR1 is DFQATT and CDR2 is SNEGSKA (reference sequence). The CDR3 covers 10 residues. V lost 4 bases and J 4 bases, leaving 4 bases between the germline ends. The CDR3 sequence: CSAKAYGYTF. CDR3 DNA (partial): TGCAGTGCTAAGGCCTATGGC.

As to this clone: Read coverage stops 3 residues before the CDR3 terminus; the germline J gene supplies the remainder. The chain has TRBV20-1 and TRBJ2-4, with 13 bases identical to TRBD2. The CDR3 is made up of 16 amino acids. The V gene's germline CDR1 is DFQATT and CDR2 SNEGSKA (reference sequence). Losses at the gene ends were 3 bases for V and 1 base for J; bases not matched to a gene: 3. Incomplete CDR3 DNA: TGCAGTGCTAGTGGGACTAGCGGGGAGGCCAAAAACATT. Protein: CSASGTSGEAKNI. The CDR3 in its entirety is CSASGTSGEAKNIQYF.

As to this clone: The CDR3 end is not reached by the read, which stops 3 residues before it; the germline J gene fills it in. The rearrangement uses TRBV5-6 and TRBJ1-4, with D hard to call. The CDR3 runs to 11 residues. From germline, CDR1 is SGHDT and CDR2 YYEEEE. CDR3 DNA, as far as it was read: TGTGCCAGCAGCTCTAATTCACCA. It translates to CASSSNSP. The full CDR3 protein reads CASSSNSPLFF.

As to this clone: With the read ending 3 residues before the CDR3 end, the germline J gene is used to fill in that end. The genes are TRBV20-1 and TRBJ2-1, with 7 bases that match TRBD1. V was pared by 5 bases and J by 8 bases, with 9 bases of the junction left unmatched. Germline V lookup: CDR1 DFQATT, CDR2 SNEGSKA (reference sequence). This CDR3 contains 13 residues. Incomplete CDR3 DNA: TGCAGTGCTCGATCCCTACAGGGGTATGAG. Translation gives CSARSLQGYE. The full CDR3 protein reads CSARSLQGYEQFF.

A remark on this clone: The CDR3 end is not reached by the read, which stops 3 residues before it; the germline J gene fills it in. This chain connects TRBV7-2 to TRBJ2-7, with D perhaps matching TRBD1 (8 bases). The V end was cut by 0 bases, the J end by 6 bases, with 15 bases between. CDR3 length: 15 residues. The germline V gene has CDR1 SGHTA and CDR2 FQGNSA. CDR3 region: CASSLARNRGGEQYF. The part of the CDR3 DNA that was read is TGTGCCAGCAGCTTAGCCAGGAACAGGGGGGGCGAG.

Comment on this clone: The sequenced fragment ends 3 residues before the CDR3 boundary, so the rest is inferred from the germline J gene. The V and J genes are TRBV7-2 and TRBJ1-2; D unclear. The CDR3 totals 14 residues. Germline CDR1 SGHTA, CDR2 FQGNSA. Here the CDR3 reads CASSLASRPERYTF. CDR3 bases read: TGTGCCAGCAGCTTAGCTTCCAGGCCGGAGCGC.

With regard to this clone: With the read ending 3 residues before the CDR3 end, the germline J gene is used to fill in that end. V and J are TRBV9 and TRBJ1-3, with TRBD1 identical over 10 bases. The CDR3 consists of 18 residues. Germline V gives CDR1 SGDLS, CDR2 YYNGEE. Trimming removed 3 bases from V and 0 bases from J; junction bases left unmatched: 9. The sequenced CDR3 bases are TGTGCCAGCAGCGAAGTCCCGGGACAGGGGCTCTCTGGAAACACC. Translating it yields CASSEVPGQGLSGNT. The full CDR3 sequence reads CASSEVPGQGLSGNTIYF.

On this clone: The CDR3 extends 3 residues past the end of the read, so its final part is completed from the germline J gene. V is TRBV7-3 and J is TRBJ2-7; a possible D gene is TRBD1 (5 bases). Trimming pared 5 bases from V and 1 base from J, leaving 15 bases between. Germline CDR1 reads SGHTA; CDR2 reads FQGTGA. The CDR3 is made up of 15 amino acids. The CDR3 here is CASSNQQVESYEQYF. Partial CDR3 DNA: TGTGCCAGCAGCAACCAACAGGTGGAATCCTACGAG.

As regards this clone: The read gets to within 3 residues of the CDR3 end, and the germline J gene fills in the rest. The chain carries TRBV20-1 and TRBJ2-3; D is perhaps TRBD2 (6 bases). The germline V gene has CDR1 DFQATT and CDR2 SNEGSKA (reference sequence). With 0 bases removed from V and 2 bases from J, the gap between germline ends came to 12 bases. This CDR3 is built from 15 residues. The CDR3 DNA, read in part, is TGCAGTGCTAGAGAGAAGGACTACGTCACAGATACG. This gives the protein CSAREKDYVTDT. The complete CDR3 protein is CSAREKDYVTDTQYF.

About this clone itself: The read stops 3 residues short of the end of the CDR3; the missing end is completed from the germline J gene. V usage is TRBV7-2 and J usage is TRBJ2-7; D possibly corresponds to TRBD1 (6 bases). Trimming took off 4 bases at V and 1 base at J, with 11 bases between the two ends. Looked up from germline, CDR1 is SGHTA and CDR2 is FQGNSA. The CDR3 consists of 14 residues. The CDR3 bases that were read are TGTGCCAGCAGCTCAACCGGGACATCCTACGAG. As protein: CASSSTGTSYE. The CDR3 reads in full as CASSSTGTSYEQYF.

As for this clone: The DNA ends 3 residues before the CDR3 does, and the rest of the CDR3 is filled in from the germline J gene. V usage is TRBV7-2 and J usage is TRBJ2-7; 7 nucleotides align to TRBD1. Germline loops: CDR1 SGHTA, CDR2 FQGNSA. After removal of 4 bases from V and 6 bases from J, the junction contained 9 bases not matched to a gene. The CDR3 length is 14 residues. Here the CDR3 reads CASSSRDRKVEQYF. The sequenced part of the CDR3 DNA is TGTGCCAGCAGCTCCCGGGACAGAAAAGTCGAG.

The chain's CDR3 is CATSTPGGREDTQYF. CDR3 DNA, as far as it was read: TGTGCCACCAGCACCCCGGGGGGGCGGGAAGATACG. The chain carries TRBV15 and TRBJ2-3; 8 nucleotides line up with TRBD2. The read is 3 residues too short to cover the CDR3 end, so that end is filled in from the germline J gene. Trimming took 4 bases from V and 5 from J; bases not matched to a gene: 8. CDR3 size: 15 residues. CDR1 and CDR2 (germline): LNHNV, YYDKDF (reference sequence).

Worth noting for this clone: The read stops 3 residues short of the end of the CDR3; the missing end is completed from the germline J gene. The chain combines TRBV5-4 with TRBJ2-5, with 11 bases fitting TRBD2. Trimming at V came to 2 bases and at J to 4 bases, leaving 4 bases not matched to a gene. Germline-derived CDR1 and CDR2 are SGHNT and YYREEE (reference sequence). The CDR3 consists of 15 residues. The CDR3: CASSFSGGGSETQYF. CDR3 bases read: TGTGCCAGCAGCTTTAGCGGGGGGGGTTCAGAGACC.

The CDR3 spells CASSVDTGTSNSPLHF. The covered CDR3 bases are TGTGCCAGCAGCGTTGATACCGGGACAAGCAATTCACCC. The V gene is TRBV9, the J gene TRBJ1-6; maybe TRBD1 (6 bases). Sequencing ends 3 residues short of the CDR3 end; the germline J gene provides the rest. Trimming took 2 bases from V and 7 from J, leaving 16 bases between them. CDR3 length: 16 residues. The germline gives CDR1 SGDLS, CDR2 YYNGEE.

Worth noting for this clone: The CDR3 extends 3 residues past the end of the read, so its final part is completed from the germline J gene. V gene TRBV20-1 combines with J gene TRBJ2-6; TRBD2 agrees at 7 bases. CDR3 length: 15 amino acids. Germline V gene lookup returns CDR1 DFQATT and CDR2 SNEGSKA (reference sequence). J was trimmed by 2 bases and V by 6 bases; bases with no gene match: 7. CDR3 protein: CSADRGGTGANVLTF. Incomplete CDR3 DNA: TGCAGTGCAGACCGCGGGGGTACTGGGGCCAACGTC.

The CDR3 sequence: CASSPLTGTSSYEQYF. The part of the CDR3 DNA that was read is TGTGCCAGCTCACCCTTGACAGGAACCAGCTCCTACGAG. This rearrangement joins TRBV18 to TRBJ2-7; possible D gene TRBD1, 6 bases. The read ends 3 residues early relative to the CDR3; the germline J gene fills the gap. In germline, CDR1 is KGHSH, CDR2 LQKENI. The CDR3 runs 16 residues. V was pared by 3 bases and J by 0 bases, with 15 bases between.

Of note for this clone: The CDR3 goes on 3 residues after the read ends, and that part is filled in from the germline J gene. The chain recombines TRBV18 with TRBJ1-1; D perhaps matches TRBD1 (5 bases). Per germline, CDR1 KGHSH and CDR2 LQKENI. The CDR3 totals 14 residues. Trimming took 1 base from V and 0 from J, leaving 6 bases between them. CDR3 residues: CASSPQDMNTEAFF. The DNA read from the CDR3 is TGTGCCAGCTCACCACAGGACATGAACACTGAA.

With regard to this clone: The DNA ends 3 residues before the CDR3 does, and the rest of the CDR3 is filled in from the germline J gene. The V call is TRBV10-3, the J call TRBJ1-2; TRBD1 agrees at 8 bases. V lost 6 bases and J lost 6; bases outside the gene matches: 6. The CDR3 sequence is 13 residues long. The germline V gene has CDR1 ENHRY and CDR2 SYGVKD. The CDR3 protein is CAIRPLGQDGYTF. The covered CDR3 bases are TGTGCCATCAGGCCGTTGGGACAGGATGGC.

The sequenced part of the CDR3 DNA is TGTGCCAGCAGCTTAGACACTTACACTGAA. It translates to CASSLDTYTE. The CDR3 in its entirety is CASSLDTYTEAFF. The V and J genes are TRBV5-4 and TRBJ1-1; D gene unclear. The observed sequence ends 3 residues before the CDR3 terminus, with the missing tail filled in from the germline J gene. CDR1 SGHNT and CDR2 YYREEE come from the germline V gene (reference sequence). Trimming took 2 bases from V and 3 from J, leaving 8 bases between them. The CDR3 contains 13 residues.

Note on this clone: The CDR3 is cut off 3 residues early in the read; its end comes from the germline J gene. This chain uses TRBV7-9 with TRBJ2-3, with 7 bases fitting TRBD2. CDR3 length equals 13 residues. The germline V gene encodes CDR1 SEHNR and CDR2 FQNEAQ (reference sequence). The DNA read from the CDR3 is TGTGCCAGCAGGAAGACTAGCAATCAGCCG. This translates into CASRKTSNQP. The full CDR3 protein reads CASRKTSNQPQYF.

As to this clone: The read terminates 3 residues before the CDR3 end, so the remaining end is supplied by the germline J gene. This sequence joins TRBV6-2 or TRBV6-3 and TRBJ1-2; D possibly corresponds to TRBD1 (5 bases). The CDR3 is 13 amino acids. In germline, CDR1 is MNHEY, CDR2 SVGEGT. The covered CDR3 bases are TGTGCCAGCAGTTTACGGTGGGGCTACGGC. Translating gives CASSLRWGYG. The CDR3 in full is CASSLRWGYGYTF.